The source of this T cell receptor (beta chain) is a study of radiotherapy plus CTLA-4 blockade in lung cancer. As for the study in general: Objective responses were recorded in around a sixth of patients, with disease control recorded in roughly 31%.

Notes on the study in general: Once radiotherapy plus ipilimumab had been given, TCR clones derived from tumor expanded in blood.

Enrolled patients, whose metastatic non-small-cell lung cancer was chemo-refractory, received focal radiation plus CTLA-4 blockade with ipilimumab. Notes on this clone: Its antigen remains unknown.

Method: immunoSEQ multiplex PCR; TCRdb's copy keeps in-frame clones and lacks some. The table records under 35,000 clones, under 85% of them present only once. The CDR3 consists of 18 residues. V was clipped by 0 bases and J by 2 bases; unmatched bases: 8. The germline V gene encodes CDR1 LGHNA and CDR2 YSLEER. This chain links TRBV4-3 with TRBJ2-3; 10 nucleotides match TRBD2. This sequence was found in a human donor with non-small cell lung cancer whose response to radiotherapy plus ipilimumab could not be evaluated. The sequences come from peripheral blood, collected from a patient treated with radiotherapy plus ipilimumab. The CDR3 loop is CASSQDHTSGTHTDTQYF. The CDR3 DNA follows: TGCGCCAGCAGCCAAGATCATACTAGCGGGACCCACACAGATACGCAGTATTTT.